This T cell receptor (beta chain) originates from a study of regulatory T cells in long-lasting Graves disease. Study conclusions and caveats: Persistent disease showed a preference for TRBV28, TRBJ1-2 and TRBJ2-5.

As for this clonotype: The antigen is undetermined.

Library construction for TCR beta used iRepertoire HTBI primers and Arm-PCR of CDR3 regions. Each CDR3 protein gets one entry after TCRdb re-called the multiplex PCR reads with MiXCR. Of 350,000 to 450,000 distinct CDR3 sequences in the sample, around 21% are singletons; the top ten hold under 25%. Indicated time point: persistent/refractory GD, antithyroid drugs over 5 years with positive TRAb. Extracted PBMC RNA gave rise to the TCR library. The ends were cut back, 4 bases at V and 4 bases at J, with 15 bases in the middle. CDR1 and CDR2 (germline): SGDLS, YYNGEE. This CDR3 comprises 15 residues. This receptor was obtained from a female donor with Graves disease. The starting material was peripheral blood mononuclear cells (PBMCs), obtained when the disease was refractory, from a patient treated with antithyroid drugs. The rearrangement uses TRBV9 and TRBJ2-1, with a tentative D call TRBD1 (5 bases). The CDR3 here is CASSPDSFPYNEQFF. The CDR3, as DNA: TGTGCCAGCAGCCCAGACAGTTTTCCTTACAATGAGCAGTTCTTC.